This T cell receptor beta chain came from a study of lymphopenia after photon versus proton radiotherapy. Overall study findings and caveats: After the lymphocyte nadir, photon-treated repertoires showed oligoclonal expansion, especially of CD8+ Temra cells. Post-nadir TCR diversity decline inversely tracked overall survival among those who died. Under photons, naive T cells and diversity fell while effector/memory populations rose.

In regard to this clone: The antigen is not known.

Data came from immunoSEQ multiplex PCR; TCRdb stores just in-frame clones and leaves some out. The sample shows roughly 23,000 clones, about nine tenths of them seen only once. Germline V CDR1 and CDR2: MNHEY, SVGAGI. V was clipped by 5 bases and J by 1 base, with 15 bases between them. The CDR3 contains 15 residues. Here the sequenced sample was peripheral blood, taken from a patient treated with proton-based radiotherapy. This clonotype was obtained from a woman in her sixties or seventies with pancreatic cancer. Some clones in this sample may be carry-over from other donors' samples. This rearrangement joins TRBV6-5 to TRBJ2-7; weak D call: TRBD1 (6 bases). The CDR3 nucleotides read TGTGCCAGCAGTAGACAGGCCGTCGGGTCCTACGAGCAGTACTTC. Translating gives CASSRQAVGSYEQYF.